This TCR beta chain derives from a study of identical twins. MiXCR was run by TCRdb on the 5' RACE reads, yielding one entry per CDR3 protein. The top ten clones hold more than 4% of a sample with roughly 690,000 distinct CDR3 sequences, about 20% of them seen once. The CDR3 spans 16 residues. In germline, CDR1 is LGHNA, CDR2 YNFKEQ. V was pared by 4 bases and J by 6 bases, with 11 bases of the junction left unmatched. These data also featured in a second study, about T cells expressing NK-cell markers.

The chain has TRBV4-2 and TRBJ2-2, with TRBD2 matching 7 bases. The sequence was collected from a woman under 30 in good health. Material: PBMCs. CDR3 sequence reads: CASSLDQRGGAGELFF. Written as DNA, the CDR3 is TGTGCCAGCAGCCTGGACCAGCGGGGTGGGGCCGGGGAGCTGTTTTTT.